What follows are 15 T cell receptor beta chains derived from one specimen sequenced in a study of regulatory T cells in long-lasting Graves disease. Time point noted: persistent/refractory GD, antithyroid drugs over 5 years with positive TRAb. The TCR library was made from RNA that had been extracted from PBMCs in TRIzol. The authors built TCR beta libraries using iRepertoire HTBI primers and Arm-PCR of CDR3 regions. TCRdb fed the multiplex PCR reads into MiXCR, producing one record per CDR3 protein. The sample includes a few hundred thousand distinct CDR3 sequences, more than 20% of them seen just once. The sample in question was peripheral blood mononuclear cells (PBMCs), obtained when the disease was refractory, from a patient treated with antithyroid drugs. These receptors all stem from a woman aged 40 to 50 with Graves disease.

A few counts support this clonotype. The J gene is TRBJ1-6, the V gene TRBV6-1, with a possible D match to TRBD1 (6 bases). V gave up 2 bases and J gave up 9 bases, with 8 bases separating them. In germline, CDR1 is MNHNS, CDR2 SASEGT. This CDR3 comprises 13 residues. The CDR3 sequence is CASSEKGGSPLHF. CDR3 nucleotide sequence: TGTGCCAGCAGTGAAAAGGGGGGTTCACCCCTCCACTTT.

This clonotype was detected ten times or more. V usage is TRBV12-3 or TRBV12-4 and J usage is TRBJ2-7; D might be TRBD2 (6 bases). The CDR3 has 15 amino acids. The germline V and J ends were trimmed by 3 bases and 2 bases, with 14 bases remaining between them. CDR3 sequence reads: CASSFGGLGAYEQYF. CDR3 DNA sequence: TGTGCCAGCAGTTTCGGGGGTCTTGGGGCCTACGAGCAGTACTTC.

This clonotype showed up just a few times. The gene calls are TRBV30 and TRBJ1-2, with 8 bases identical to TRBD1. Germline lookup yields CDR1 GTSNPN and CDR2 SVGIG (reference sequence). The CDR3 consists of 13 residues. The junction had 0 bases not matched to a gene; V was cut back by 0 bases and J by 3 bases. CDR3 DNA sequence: TGTGCCTGGAGTGTACAGGGGGACTATGGCTACACCTTC. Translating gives CAWSVQGDYGYTF.

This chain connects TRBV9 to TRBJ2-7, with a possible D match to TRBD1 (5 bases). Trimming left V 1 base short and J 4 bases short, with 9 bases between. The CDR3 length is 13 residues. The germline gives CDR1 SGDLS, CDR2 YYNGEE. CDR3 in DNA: TGTGCCAGCAGCGTAACTCCAGGGTACGAGCAGTACTTC. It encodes CASSVTPGYEQYF.

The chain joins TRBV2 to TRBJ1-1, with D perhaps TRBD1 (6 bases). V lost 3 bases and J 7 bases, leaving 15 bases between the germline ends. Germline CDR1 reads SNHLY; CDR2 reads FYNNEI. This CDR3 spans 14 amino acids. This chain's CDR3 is CASSESNGGFEAFF. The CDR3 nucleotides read TGTGCCAGCAGTGAGTCGAATGGGGGCTTTGAAGCTTTCTTT.

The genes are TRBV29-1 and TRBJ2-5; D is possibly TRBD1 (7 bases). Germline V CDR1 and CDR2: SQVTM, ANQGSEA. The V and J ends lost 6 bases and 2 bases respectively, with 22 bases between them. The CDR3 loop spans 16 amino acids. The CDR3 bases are TGCAGCGTCTGTGGGGGCAGGGGGGTTCGGCAAGAGACCCAGTACTTC. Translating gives CSVCGGRGVRQETQYF.

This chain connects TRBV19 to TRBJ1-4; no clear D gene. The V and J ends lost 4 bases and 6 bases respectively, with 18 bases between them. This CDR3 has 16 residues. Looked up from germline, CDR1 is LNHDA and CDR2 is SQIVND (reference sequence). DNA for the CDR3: TGTGCCAGTAGTAACCGTCAACACCGGAGGGATGAAAAACTGTTTTTT. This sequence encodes CASSNRQHRRDEKLFF. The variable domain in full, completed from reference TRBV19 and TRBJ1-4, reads DGGITQSPKYLFRKEGQNVTLSCEQNLNHDAMYWYRQDPGQGLRLIYYSQIVNDFQKGDIAEGYSVSREKKESFPLTVTSAQKNPTAFYLCASSNRQHRRDEKLFFGSGTQLSVL.

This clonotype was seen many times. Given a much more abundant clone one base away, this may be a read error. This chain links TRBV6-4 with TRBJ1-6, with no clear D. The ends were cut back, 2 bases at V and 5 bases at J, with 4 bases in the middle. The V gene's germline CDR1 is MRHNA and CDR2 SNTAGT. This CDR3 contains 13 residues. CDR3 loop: CASSDRDNSPLHF. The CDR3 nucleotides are TGTGCCAGCAGTGACAGGGATAATTCACCCCTCCACTTT.

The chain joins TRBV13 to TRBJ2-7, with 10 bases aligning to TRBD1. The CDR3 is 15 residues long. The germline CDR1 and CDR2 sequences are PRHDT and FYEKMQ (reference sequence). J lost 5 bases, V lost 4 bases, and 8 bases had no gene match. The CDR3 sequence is CASSYSDRGADEQYF. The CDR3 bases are TGTGCCAGCAGCTATTCGGACAGGGGGGCCGACGAGCAGTACTTC. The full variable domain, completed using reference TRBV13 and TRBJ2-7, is AAGVIQSPRHLIKEKRETATLKCYPIPRHDTVYWYQQGPGQDPQFLISFYEKMQSDKGSIPDRFSAQQFSDYHSELNMSSLELGDSALYFCASSYSDRGADEQYFGPGTRLTVT.

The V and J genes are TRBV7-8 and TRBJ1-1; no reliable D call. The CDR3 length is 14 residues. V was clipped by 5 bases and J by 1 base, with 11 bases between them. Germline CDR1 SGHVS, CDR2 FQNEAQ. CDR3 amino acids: CASSRRAGNTEAFF. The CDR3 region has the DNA TGTGCCAGCAGCAGAAGGGCAGGGAACACTGAAGCTTTCTTT.

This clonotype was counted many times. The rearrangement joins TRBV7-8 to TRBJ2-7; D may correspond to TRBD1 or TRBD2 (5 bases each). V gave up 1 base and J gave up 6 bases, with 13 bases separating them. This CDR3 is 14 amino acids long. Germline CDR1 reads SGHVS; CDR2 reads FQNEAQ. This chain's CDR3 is CASSLVDGTGEQYF. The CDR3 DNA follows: TGTGCCAGCAGCTTAGTTGACGGGACGGGCGAGCAGTACTTC.

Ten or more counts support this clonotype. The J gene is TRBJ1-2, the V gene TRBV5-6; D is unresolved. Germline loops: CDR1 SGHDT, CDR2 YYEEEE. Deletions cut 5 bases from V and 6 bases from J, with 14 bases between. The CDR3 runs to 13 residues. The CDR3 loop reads CASSYSGGDGYTF. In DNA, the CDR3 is TGTGCCAGCAGTTACTCGGGAGGAGATGGCTACACCTTC.

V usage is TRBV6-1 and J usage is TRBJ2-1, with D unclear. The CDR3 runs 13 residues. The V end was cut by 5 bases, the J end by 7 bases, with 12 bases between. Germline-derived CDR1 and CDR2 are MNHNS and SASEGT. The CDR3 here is CASSRAVMNEQFF. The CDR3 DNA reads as TGTGCCAGCAGTAGGGCGGTCATGAATGAGCAGTTCTTC.

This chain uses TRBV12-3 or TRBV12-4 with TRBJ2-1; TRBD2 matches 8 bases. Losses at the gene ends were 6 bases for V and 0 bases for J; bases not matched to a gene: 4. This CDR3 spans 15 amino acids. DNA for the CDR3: TGTGCCAGCAGGTTGGCGGGGGGCTCCTACAATGAGCAGTTCTTC. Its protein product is CASRLAGGSYNEQFF.

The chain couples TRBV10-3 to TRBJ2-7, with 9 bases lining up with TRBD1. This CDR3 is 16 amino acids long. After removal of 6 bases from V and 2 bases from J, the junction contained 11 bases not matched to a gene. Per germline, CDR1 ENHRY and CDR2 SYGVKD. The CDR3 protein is CAISGGQGTLTYEQYF. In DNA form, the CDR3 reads TGTGCCATCAGCGGCGGACAGGGGACTTTAACCTACGAGCAGTACTTC.